Listed below are T cell receptor beta chains from one sample, sequenced in a study of regulatory T cells in long-lasting Graves disease. TCRdb re-analysed the multiplex PCR reads in MiXCR, keeping a single row per CDR3 protein. The sample contains about 290,000 distinct CDR3 sequences, roughly 21% of which appear only once. The specimen was peripheral blood mononuclear cells (PBMCs), collected when the disease was refractory, from a patient treated with antithyroid drugs. The receptors shown here come from a female donor with Graves disease. CDR3s include the opening cysteine and the closing phenylalanine or tryptophan. The D gene is left open where the match is weak. Some rows have no size entry. The others give once, few or many, or a class for an expanded clone.

abundance | j_gene | v_gene | d_gene | CDR3aa | CDR3nt
few | TRBJ1-6 | TRBV4-3 | . | CASSQDGAGGDSPLHF | TGCGCCAGCAGCCAAGATGGGGCAGGAGGGGATTCACCCCTCCACTTT
. | TRBJ1-1 | TRBV29-1 | TRBD1 | CSVETGGVNTEAFF | TGCAGCGTTGAGACAGGGGGTGTTAACACTGAAGCTTTCTTT
many | TRBJ2-7 | TRBV7-2 | . | CASSLVAGQPYEQYF | TGTGCCAGCAGCTTAGTTGCGGGACAACCTTACGAGCAGTACTTC
. | TRBJ2-7 | TRBV12-3/TRBV12-4 | TRBD1 | CASSLNGQGVDEQYF | TGTGCCAGCAGTTTAAACGGACAGGGGGTCGACGAGCAGTACTTC
. | TRBJ2-2 | TRBV2 | TRBD1 | CASRQGANTGELFF | TGTGCCAGCAGACAGGGGGCGAACACCGGGGAGCTGTTTTTT
many | TRBJ2-7 | TRBV3-1 | . | CASSQSSYEQYF | TGTGCCAGCAGCCAAAGCTCCTACGAGCAGTACTTC
few | TRBJ2-2 | TRBV6-1 | . | CASGLGQNTGELFF | TGTGCCAGCGGCTTGGGCCAGAACACCGGGGAGCTGTTTTTT
many | TRBJ1-2 | TRBV2 | TRBD1 | CASSGDRFTRGYTF | TGTGCCAGCAGTGGGGACAGGTTTACGCGTGGCTACACCTTC
. | TRBJ2-2 | TRBV4-3 | TRBD2 | CASSDDAGLAGNTGELFF | TGCGCCAGCTCAGATGACGCGGGACTAGCGGGAAACACCGGGGAGCTGTTTTTT
few | TRBJ1-5 | TRBV19 | TRBD1 | CASSIPGTGGLQPQHF | TGTGCCAGTAGTATCCCCGGGACAGGGGGTCTTCAGCCCCAGCATTTT
many | TRBJ1-4 | TRBV6-2/TRBV6-3 | . | CASVTWTDFNEKLFF | TGTGCCAGCGTTACGTGGACGGATTTTAATGAAAAACTGTTTTTT
. | TRBJ2-2 | TRBV7-2 | TRBD2 | CASSSVPGLAAITGELFF | TGTGCCAGCAGCTCCGTCCCGGGACTAGCGGCTATTACCGGGGAGCTGTTTTTT
. | TRBJ1-1 | TRBV29-1 | . | CSVDNKELNTEAFF | TGCAGCGTTGATAACAAGGAATTGAACACTGAAGCTTTCTTT
few | TRBJ2-7 | TRBV19 | . | CASSQQGGPGLPLRSEQYF | TGTGCCAGTAGCCAGCAAGGGGGCCCAGGACTACCTTTAAGGAGCGAGCAGTACTTC
many | TRBJ1-2 | TRBV28 | TRBD1 | CASDRTGFGYTF | TGTGCCAGCGACAGGACAGGGTTTGGCTACACCTTC
few | TRBJ2-7 | TRBV30 | . | CAWSVPPQTYEQYF | TGTGCCTGGAGTGTACCCCCGCAGACCTACGAGCAGTACTTC
. | TRBJ1-6 | TRBV6-9 | TRBD1 | CASSYTGDEGSPLHF | TGTGCCAGCAGTTACACAGGGGATGAGGGTTCACCCCTCCACTTT
many | TRBJ2-6 | TRBV7-3 | . | CASSLMAASSGANVLTF | TGTGCCAGCAGCTTAATGGCAGCCTCCTCTGGGGCCAACGTCCTGACTTTC
many | TRBJ1-5 | TRBV30 | . | CAWSVNGAANQPQHF | TGTGCCTGGAGTGTAAACGGGGCAGCCAATCAGCCCCAGCATTTT
many | TRBJ2-7 | TRBV20-1 | TRBD2 | CSARPRLAGIIYEQYF | TGCAGTGCTAGACCAAGACTAGCGGGAATCATCTACGAGCAGTACTTC
. | TRBJ1-1 | TRBV29-1 | . | CSVARDLNTEAFF | TGCAGCGTGGCCCGGGACTTAAACACTGAAGCTTTCTTT
. | TRBJ2-7 | TRBV7-9 | . | CASSDGTNYEQYF | TGTGCCAGCAGCGATGGGACAAACTACGAGCAGTACTTC
many | TRBJ2-2 | TRBV11-1 | TRBD1 | CASSSGTGDTGELFF | TGTGCCAGCAGCTCCGGGACAGGGGACACCGGGGAGCTGTTTTTT
many | TRBJ2-7 | TRBV3-1 | . | CASSQAPDSLPYEQYF | TGTGCCAGCAGCCAAGCGCCGGACAGTCTACCCTACGAGCAGTACTTC
many | TRBJ1-2 | TRBV11-2 | . | CASSLDPRVYGYTF | TGTGCCAGCAGCTTAGATCCTAGGGTCTATGGCTACACCTTC
many | TRBJ2-2 | TRBV20-1 | TRBD2 | CSASNLAASTGELFF | TGCAGTGCCTCCAACCTAGCGGCCTCCACCGGGGAGCTGTTTTTT
many | TRBJ2-7 | TRBV6-5 | . | CASSFSVGYEQYF | TGTGCCAGCAGTTTCAGCGTGGGTTACGAGCAGTACTTC
few | TRBJ1-2 | TRBV28 | . | CASSRQGTYGYTF | TGTGCCAGCAGTCGTCAGGGGACCTATGGCTACACCTTC
. | TRBJ2-2 | TRBV7-2 | . | CASITGPFRTGELFF | TGTGCCAGCATCACCGGTCCTTTTCGGACCGGGGAGCTGTTTTTT
many | TRBJ2-7 | TRBV27 | . | CASRGVRGQSYEQYF | TGTGCCAGCAGGGGAGTTCGCGGACAGTCCTACGAGCAGTACTTC
many | TRBJ1-1 | TRBV7-2 | . | CASSLGLGVNTEAFF | TGTGCCAGCAGCTTAGGACTAGGGGTGAACACTGAAGCTTTCTTT
. | TRBJ2-7 | TRBV5-6 | TRBD2 | CASSLRLWGLAGYEQYF | TGTGCCAGCAGCTTGCGTTTGTGGGGACTAGCGGGCTACGAGCAGTACTTC
many | TRBJ2-5 | TRBV7-2 | . | CASSSWGRLETQYF | TGTGCCAGCAGCAGTTGGGGCAGGCTGGAGACCCAGTACTTC
few | TRBJ1-4 | TRBV12-3/TRBV12-4 | TRBD1 | CASSPSLRGRQGTNEKLFF | TGTGCCAGCAGTCCGAGCCTAAGGGGCAGACAGGGCACTAATGAAAAACTGTTTTTT
many | TRBJ2-5 | TRBV28 | TRBD2 | CATSVAGGPEETQYF | TGTGCCACCTCGGTAGCGGGAGGGCCGGAAGAGACCCAGTACTTC